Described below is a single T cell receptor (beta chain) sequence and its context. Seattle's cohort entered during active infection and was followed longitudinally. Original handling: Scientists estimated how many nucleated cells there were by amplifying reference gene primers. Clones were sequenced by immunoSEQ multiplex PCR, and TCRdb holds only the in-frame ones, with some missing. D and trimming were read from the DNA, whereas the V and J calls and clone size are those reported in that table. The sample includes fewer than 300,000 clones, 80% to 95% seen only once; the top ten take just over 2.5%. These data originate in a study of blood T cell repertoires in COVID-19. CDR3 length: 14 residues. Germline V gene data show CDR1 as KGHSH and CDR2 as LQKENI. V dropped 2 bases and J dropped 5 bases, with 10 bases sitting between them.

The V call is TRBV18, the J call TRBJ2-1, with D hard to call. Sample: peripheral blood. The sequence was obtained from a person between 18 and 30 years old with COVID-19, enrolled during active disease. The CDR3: CASSPIYRDNEQFF. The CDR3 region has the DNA TGTGCCAGCTCACCAATTTACAGAGACAATGAGCAGTTCTTC.